A single sample is the source of the 21 T cell receptor beta chains below, sequenced in a study of cytomegalovirus exposure and HLA in healthy donors. The PCR employed 60 Vbeta primers together with 13 Jbeta primers. Sequencing used immunoSEQ multiplex PCR; TCRdb keeps in-frame clones, though not all of them. Of around 160,000 clones in the sample, about 80% were seen once. Sequences were obtained from PBMCs. These TCRs come from a man over 45 in good health and CMV-seropositive.

At least ten counts were recorded for this clone. The rearrangement uses TRBV28 and TRBJ1-4; 8 bases are a match to TRBD1. Germline V gene data show CDR1 as MDHEN and CDR2 as SYDVKM. This CDR3 contains 16 residues. V dropped 4 bases and J dropped 10; count of bases not matched to a gene: 14. CDR3 sequence: CASSWRLRDRRRKLFF. The CDR3 DNA follows: TGTGCCAGCAGTTGGAGATTGAGGGACAGGCGGCGAAAACTGTTTTTT.

The chain is built from TRBV4-1 and TRBJ2-3, with D uncertain. Germline-derived CDR1 and CDR2 are MGHRA and YSYEKL. V gave up 2 bases and J gave up 4 bases, with 16 bases separating them. The CDR3 extends over 16 amino acids. CDR3 DNA sequence: TGCGCCAGCAGCCAATTAGGCAGGTTGTCGGCAGATACGCAGTATTTT. It codes for CASSQLGRLSADTQYF.

This chain connects TRBV7-2 to TRBJ2-3; 13 nucleotides agree with TRBD2. The CDR3 is made up of 18 amino acids. V trimming: 5 bases; J trimming: 0 bases; junction bases outside the gene matches: 8. Germline V gene lookup returns CDR1 SGHTA and CDR2 FQGNSA. DNA for the CDR3: TGTGCCAGCAGCCCCGGGACTAGCGGGGCGCGGAGCACAGATACGCAGTATTTT. It yields the protein CASSPGTSGARSTDTQYF.

Concerning this clone: In the same sample, other DNA sequences code for this CDR3. The V call is TRBV5-6, the J call TRBJ1-4; 10 bases fit TRBD1. In germline, CDR1 is SGHDT, CDR2 YYEEEE. Trimming cost V 2 bases and J 6 bases; bases outside gene matches: 1. This CDR3 has 14 residues. CDR3 sequence: CASSFGTGDEKLFF. Written as DNA, the CDR3 is TGTGCCAGCAGCTTCGGGACAGGGGATGAAAAACTGTTTTTT.

The chain couples TRBV27 to TRBJ1-2, with D unclear. Trimming left V 4 bases short and J 0 bases short, with 15 bases between. This CDR3 has 16 residues. Germline V gene data show CDR1 as MNHEY and CDR2 as SMNVEV (reference sequence). CDR3 amino acids: CASSSLRHLSNYGYTF. CDR3 in DNA: TGTGCCAGCAGTTCGCTGCGGCATCTTTCTAACTATGGCTACACCTTC.

This clone was detected a few times. This chain connects TRBV5-1 to TRBJ2-3; possible D gene TRBD1, 6 bases. The V gene lost 1 base and the J gene lost 8 bases, with 17 bases spanning the gap. The CDR3 runs to 15 residues. Per germline, CDR1 SGHRS and CDR2 YFSETQ. The CDR3 region is CASSLKGQFRGTQYF. The CDR3 coding sequence is TGCGCCAGCAGCTTGAAGGGGCAGTTCAGGGGTACGCAGTATTTT.

The chain uses TRBV29-1 and TRBJ2-1, with a weak D call TRBD2 (7 bases). CDR3 length: 16 amino acids. Germline lookup yields CDR1 SQVTM and CDR2 ANQGSEA. Trimming stripped 4 bases from V and 4 bases from J, with 20 bases between. This chain's CDR3 is CSVVRIGGGLYNEQFF. In DNA, the CDR3 is TGCAGCGTTGTTCGTATTGGCGGGGGCCTATACAATGAGCAGTTCTTC.

CDR3 bases: TGCGCCAGCAGCTCGAATTACCTAGACAATGAGCAGTTCTTC. It specifies CASSSNYLDNEQFF. The chain couples TRBV5-1 to TRBJ2-1; D not certain. Germline values: CDR1 SGHRS, CDR2 YFSETQ. Trimming took off 3 bases at V and 5 bases at J, with 12 bases between the two ends. This CDR3 is built from 14 residues.

The table lists this clone with a few counts. The rearrangement links TRBV6-6 to TRBJ1-2, with D hard to call. CDR1 and CDR2 from the germline V gene are MNHNY and SVGAGI (reference sequence). V was pared by 7 bases and J by 4 bases, with 10 bases between. CDR3 length equals 12 residues. CDR3 nucleotides: TGTGCCAGCACTGACTCCATCTATGGCTACACCTTC. As protein: CASTDSIYGYTF.

This chain connects TRBV4-3 to TRBJ2-7, with 12 bases matching TRBD1. This CDR3 has 15 residues. Germline CDR1 and CDR2: LGHNA and YSLEER. With V trimmed by 4 bases and J by 6 bases, 7 bases remained unmatched. Here the CDR3 DNA reads TGCGCCAGCAGCCCGGGGACAGGGGGCAGTTTCGAGCAGTACTTC. The encoded protein is CASSPGTGGSFEQYF.

The chain recombines TRBV9 with TRBJ1-2; D uncertain. Germline CDR1 SGDLS, CDR2 YYNGEE. This CDR3 has 13 residues. The V end lost 4 bases, the J end lost 5 bases, and 12 bases lay between the germline ends. The CDR3 region has the DNA TGTGCCAGCAGCCCTTCTGAGCTTTATGGCTACACCTTC. Its translation is CASSPSELYGYTF.

In this sample, this clone turned up once. This chain links TRBV28 with TRBJ1-2; a possible D gene is TRBD1 (6 bases). The CDR3 sequence is 15 residues long. CDR1 and CDR2 from the germline V gene are MDHEN and SYDVKM. The V end lost 6 bases, the J end lost 4 bases, and 18 bases lay between the germline ends. The CDR3 DNA reads TGTGCCAGCAGATCCCTGGGGGGGGCTTTCTATGGCTACACCTTC. It encodes CASRSLGGAFYGYTF.

The chain is built from TRBV19 and TRBJ1-1; D is ambiguous. Trimming took 11 bases from V and 3 from J, leaving 16 bases between them. The CDR3 spans 13 residues. CDR1 is LNHDA, CDR2 SQIVND, per germline (reference sequence). CDR3 sequence: CARPRDADTEAFF. The CDR3 DNA is TGTGCCCGCCCCCGGGATGCCGACACTGAAGCTTTCTTT.

The rearrangement uses TRBV9 and TRBJ1-4, with TRBD1 matching over 7 bases. Germline lookup yields CDR1 SGDLS and CDR2 YYNGEE. This CDR3 comprises 14 residues. Trimming removed 0 bases from V and 8 bases from J; junction bases left unmatched: 4. The CDR3, as DNA: TGTGCCAGCAGCGTAGGTGTGGGACAGGAAAAACTGTTTTTT. Protein: CASSVGVGQEKLFF. The whole variable domain, remainder taken from reference TRBV9 and TRBJ1-4, is DSGVTQTPKHLITATGQRVTLRCSPRSGDLSVYWYQQSLDQGLQFLIQYYNGEERAKGNILERFSAQQFPDLHSELNLSSLELGDSALYFCASSVGVGQEKLFFGSGTQLSVL.

CDR3 in amino acids: CASSLGASGGHFSYEQYF. CDR3 nucleotides: TGTGCCAGCAGCTTAGGAGCTAGCGGGGGGCACTTCTCCTACGAGCAGTACTTC. The chain employs TRBV13 and TRBJ2-7; 11 bases match TRBD2. Germline lookup yields CDR1 PRHDT and CDR2 FYEKMQ (reference sequence). V trimming: 0 bases; J trimming: 0 bases; junction bases outside the gene matches: 7. The CDR3 runs 18 residues.

J is TRBJ2-3 and V is TRBV19; D remains unclear. This CDR3 comprises 13 residues. In germline, CDR1 is LNHDA, CDR2 SQIVND (reference sequence). V was clipped by 9 bases and J by 0 bases, with 10 bases between them. The CDR3 DNA sequence: TGTGCCAGCAGCGTTGGTAGCACAGATACGCAGTATTTT. Its protein is CASSVGSTDTQYF. Full variable domain (missing parts from reference TRBV19 and TRBJ2-3): DGGITQSPKYLFRKEGQNVTLSCEQNLNHDAMYWYRQDPGQGLRLIYYSQIVNDFQKGDIAEGYSVSREKKESFPLTVTSAQKNPTAFYLCASSVGSTDTQYFGPGTRLTVL.

Concerning this clone: One end of the junction is discordant with germline, which a read error may explain. The chain uses TRBV7-8 and TRBJ2-3, with TRBD2 as a possible D gene (7 bases). The CDR3 runs 14 residues. CDR1 is SGHVS, CDR2 FQNEAQ, per germline. The DNA for the CDR3 is TGTACCAGCAGCTGGGGGCGGGGGACAGATACGCAGTATTTT. Its translation is CTSSWGRGTDTQYF. Based on the CDR3 plus reference TRBV7-8 and TRBJ2-3, the full variable domain is GAGVSQSPRYKVAKRGQDVALRCDPISGHVSLFWYQQALGQGPEFLTYFQNEAQLDKSGLPSDRFFAERPEGSVSTLKIQRTQQEDSAVYLCTSSWGRGTDTQYFGPGTRLTVL.

The chain uses TRBV5-1 and TRBJ2-2; a possible D gene is TRBD2 (6 bases). Trimming stripped 2 bases from V and 5 bases from J, with 13 bases between. Looked up from germline, CDR1 is SGHRS and CDR2 is YFSETQ. The CDR3 loop spans 15 amino acids. CDR3 loop: CASSLNRGKTGELFF. CDR3 in DNA: TGCGCCAGCAGCTTAAATCGGGGGAAAACCGGGGAGCTGTTTTTT.

The J gene is TRBJ1-2, the V gene TRBV23-1; possibly TRBD1 for D (5 bases). TRBV23-1 qualifies as an ORF whose function is uncertain. Trimming cost V 3 bases and J 3 bases, with 11 bases left between them. This CDR3 is 14 amino acids long. CDR3 sequence: CASSQPRQYYGYTF. In DNA, the CDR3 is TGCGCCAGCAGTCAGCCGAGACAGTACTATGGCTACACCTTC.

V usage is TRBV5-8 and J usage is TRBJ1-4, with D tentatively TRBD1 (6 bases). The germline V gene has CDR1 SGHTS and CDR2 YDEGEE. V lost 4 bases and J 4 bases, leaving 17 bases between the germline ends. CDR3 length: 16 amino acids. The CDR3 spells CASSLGDTHSNEKLFF. The DNA for the CDR3 is TGTGCCAGCAGCCTCGGGGACACCCACAGTAATGAAAAACTGTTTTTT.

The chain carries TRBV28 and TRBJ2-2, with 11 bases that match TRBD2. The germline V gene encodes CDR1 MDHEN and CDR2 SYDVKM. Trimming at V came to 3 bases and at J to 7 bases, leaving 7 bases not matched to a gene. This CDR3 comprises 16 residues. The CDR3 DNA follows: TGTGCCAGCAGTTTCCTAGCGGGGGGTATTAACGGGGAGCTGTTTTTT. It is translated as CASSFLAGGINGELFF.